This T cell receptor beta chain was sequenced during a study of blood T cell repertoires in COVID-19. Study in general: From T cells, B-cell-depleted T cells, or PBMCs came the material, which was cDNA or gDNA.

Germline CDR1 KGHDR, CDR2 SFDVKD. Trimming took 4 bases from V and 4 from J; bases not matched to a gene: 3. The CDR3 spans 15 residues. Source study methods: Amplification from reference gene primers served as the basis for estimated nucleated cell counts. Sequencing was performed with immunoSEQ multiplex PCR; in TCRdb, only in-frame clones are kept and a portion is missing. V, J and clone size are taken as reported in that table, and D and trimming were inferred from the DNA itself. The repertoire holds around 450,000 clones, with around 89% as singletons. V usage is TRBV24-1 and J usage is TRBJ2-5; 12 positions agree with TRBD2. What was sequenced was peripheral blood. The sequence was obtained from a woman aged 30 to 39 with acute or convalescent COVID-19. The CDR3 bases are TGTGCCACCAGTGACGCGACTAGCGGGGGAGAGACCCAGTACTTC. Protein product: CATSDATSGGETQYF.